Listed below are T cell receptor beta chains from one sample, sequenced in a study of Graves' ophthalmopathy and Graves' hyperthyroidism. TCRdb reanalysed the multiplex PCR reads using MiXCR and keeps one entry per CDR3 protein. The table lists 1 million to 1.3 million distinct CDR3 sequences, about two fifths of them singletons. Sequencing input: peripheral blood or thyroid tissue (not recorded which). These receptors were collected from an adult man with Graves' hyperthyroidism. Both conserved end residues are part of each CDR3. A D gene is named only where the DNA matches it firmly. Clone sizes are given selectively: once, few, many, or a class where the clone is expanded.

J gene: TRBJ2-2
V gene: TRBV5-1
clone size: .
D gene: .
CDR3 DNA: TGCGCCAGCAGCTTGTTGGCCCTTATTAGGGGGGAGCTGTTTTTT
CDR3 protein: CASSLLALIRGELFF

J gene: TRBJ1-5
V gene: TRBV20-1
clone size: .
D gene: TRBD1
CDR3 DNA: TGCAGTGCCCGGACAGGGTGGGATCAGCCCCAGCATTTT
CDR3 protein: CSARTGWDQPQHF

J gene: TRBJ1-1
V gene: TRBV14
clone size: once
D gene: .
CDR3 DNA: TGTGCCAGCAGCCAAGATGCGGGGGGGGCGGCCACTGAAGCTTTCTTT
CDR3 protein: CASSQDAGGAATEAFF

J gene: TRBJ1-6
V gene: TRBV5-8
clone size: .
D gene: TRBD1
CDR3 DNA: TGTGCCAGCAGCGTAAGCTCCAGGGGGCGGAATTCACCCCTCCACTTT
CDR3 protein: CASSVSSRGRNSPLHF

J gene: TRBJ2-7
V gene: TRBV29-1
clone size: .
D gene: .
CDR3 DNA: TGCAGCGGGGCGGACCCCCCCTTCTACGAGCAGTACTTC
CDR3 protein: CSGADPPFYEQYF

J gene: TRBJ1-2
V gene: TRBV9
clone size: many
D gene: TRBD1
CDR3 DNA: TGTGCCAGCAGCGTAGAAGACAGGGTTGGTGGCTACACCTTC
CDR3 protein: CASSVEDRVGGYTF

J gene: TRBJ2-7
V gene: TRBV2
clone size: many
D gene: TRBD2
CDR3 DNA: TGTGCCAGCAGTGAGGCTAGCGGGATATACGAGCAGTACTTC
CDR3 protein: CASSEASGIYEQYF

J gene: TRBJ1-1
V gene: TRBV12-3/TRBV12-4
clone size: few
D gene: .
CDR3 DNA: TGTGCCAGCAGCTTTAAACCGGGGAGGGACACTGAAGCTTTCTTT
CDR3 protein: CASSFKPGRDTEAFF

J gene: TRBJ1-3
V gene: TRBV19
clone size: .
D gene: .
CDR3 DNA: TGTGCCAGTAGTATAGTGCAGGGGACTGGAAACACCATATATTTT
CDR3 protein: CASSIVQGTGNTIYF

J gene: TRBJ1-6
V gene: TRBV11-2
clone size: once
D gene: .
CDR3 DNA: TGCGCCAGCAGCCGAACAAGGTTTGGGGGGCTTAACTTCTCACCCCTCCACTTT
CDR3 protein: CASSRTRFGGLNFSPLHF

J gene: TRBJ1-6
V gene: TRBV6-6
clone size: once
D gene: TRBD1
CDR3 DNA: TGTGCCAGCAGAATAATGGACAGGGGCCCGTCGGATTCACCCCCCCACTTT
CDR3 protein: CASRIMDRGPSDSPPHF

J gene: TRBJ2-5
V gene: TRBV20-1
clone size: few
D gene: TRBD1
CDR3 DNA: TGCAGTGCTAGAGATCTCTCAGGGACAGGGGGCGGAGAGACCCAGTACTTC
CDR3 protein: CSARDLSGTGGGETQYF

J gene: TRBJ2-7
V gene: TRBV18
clone size: .
D gene: TRBD1
CDR3 DNA: TGTGCCAGCTCACCGGGGGACAGGACCACCTACGAGCAGTACTTC
CDR3 protein: CASSPGDRTTYEQYF

J gene: TRBJ1-1
V gene: TRBV19
clone size: .
D gene: .
CDR3 DNA: TGTGCCAGTACGGATCCGGGCGTAACTGAAGCTTTCTTT
CDR3 protein: CASTDPGVTEAFF